This TCR beta chain stems from a study of CD8 T cells in Susac syndrome. Sequencing of TCR beta, carried out with a high-throughput approach, was applied to CD8+ and CD4+ T cells from the blood. Negative isolation yielded CD4+ and CD8+ T cells, and FACS enriched TEMRA cells. RNA was extracted with the RNeasy kit, and a quantity of about 0.45 to 1 ug was reverse transcribed using random hexamers. Amplification of TCR beta CDR3 across 54 Vbeta and 13 Jbeta was performed with immunoSEQ multiplex PCR. TCRdb recomputed calls from the immunoSEQ multiplex PCR reads with MiXCR, one row per CDR3 protein. The table has roughly 200,000 distinct CDR3 sequences, approximately 95% seen once; the top ten hold about 0.08%. What was sequenced was CD4+ T cells from PBMCs. The clonotype originates from a human donor with multiple sclerosis.

CDR3 sequence: CASGDRSSNEKLFF. Here the CDR3 DNA reads TGTGCCAGCGGGGACCGGTCCAGTAATGAAAAACTGTTTTTT. The J gene is TRBJ1-4, the V gene TRBV27; D is possibly TRBD1 (5 bases). The length of the CDR3 is 14 residues. V was pared by 8 bases and J by 4 bases, with 14 bases between. CDR1 is MNHEY and CDR2 is SMNVEV in the germline V gene (reference sequence).